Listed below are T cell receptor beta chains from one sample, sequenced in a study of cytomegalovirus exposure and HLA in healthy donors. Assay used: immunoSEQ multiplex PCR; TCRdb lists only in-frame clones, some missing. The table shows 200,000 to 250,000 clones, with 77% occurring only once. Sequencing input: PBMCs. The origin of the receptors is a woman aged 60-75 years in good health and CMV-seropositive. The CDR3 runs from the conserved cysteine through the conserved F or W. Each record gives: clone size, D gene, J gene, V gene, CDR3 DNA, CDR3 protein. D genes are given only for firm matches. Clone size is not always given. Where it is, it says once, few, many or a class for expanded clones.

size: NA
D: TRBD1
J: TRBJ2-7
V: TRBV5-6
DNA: TGTGCCAGCAGCTCCGTTGGGGGACAGAGGGACTACGAGCAGTACTTC
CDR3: CASSSVGGQRDYEQYF

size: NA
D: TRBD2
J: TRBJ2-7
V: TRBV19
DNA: TGTGCCAGTAGTTATACTAGCGGGAACTACGAGCAGTACTTC
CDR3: CASSYTSGNYEQYF

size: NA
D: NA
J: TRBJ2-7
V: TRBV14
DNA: TGTGCCAGCAGCCAAGGGCCGATCCCCTACGAGCAGTACTTC
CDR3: CASSQGPIPYEQYF

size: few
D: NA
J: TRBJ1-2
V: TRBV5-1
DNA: TGCGCCAGCAGCTTGGGACAGAATAACTATGGCTACACCTTC
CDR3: CASSLGQNNYGYTF

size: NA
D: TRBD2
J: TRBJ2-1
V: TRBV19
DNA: TGTGCCAGTAATTTAGCGGGAGCCAATGAGCAGTTCTTC
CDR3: CASNLAGANEQFF

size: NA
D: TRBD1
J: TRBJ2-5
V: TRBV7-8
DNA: TGTGCCAGCAGCTTAGTGTCAGGGGGAGAGACCCAGTACTTC
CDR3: CASSLVSGGETQYF

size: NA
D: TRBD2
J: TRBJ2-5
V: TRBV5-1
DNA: TGCGCCAGCAGCTTTTTACGGCGGGAGGGTGGCGAGACCCAGTACTTC
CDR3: CASSFLRREGGETQYF

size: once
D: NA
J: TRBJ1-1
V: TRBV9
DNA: TGTGCCAGCAGCGTAGATGGCCGCATGAACACTGAAGCTTTCTTT
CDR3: CASSVDGRMNTEAFF

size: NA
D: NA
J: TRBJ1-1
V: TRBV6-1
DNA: TGTGCCAGCAGTGAGGGAGCAAACACTGAAGCTTTCTTT
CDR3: CASSEGANTEAFF

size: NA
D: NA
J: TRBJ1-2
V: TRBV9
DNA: TGTGCCAGCAGCGTAGTGACAATAAGTAACTATGGCTACACCTTC
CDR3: CASSVVTISNYGYTF

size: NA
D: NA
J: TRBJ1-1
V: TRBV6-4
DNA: TGTGCCAGCAGTGTGAGTGGAGGGGCCGCTGAAGCTTTCTTT
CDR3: CASSVSGGAAEAFF

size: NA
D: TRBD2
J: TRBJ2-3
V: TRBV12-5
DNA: TGTGCTAGTGGTTTGGGGACTAGCGGGGTCACAGATACGCAGTATTTT
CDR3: CASGLGTSGVTDTQYF

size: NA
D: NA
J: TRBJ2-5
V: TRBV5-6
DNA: TGTGCCAGCAGCTCGAGGTTGACCCAGTACTTC
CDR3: CASSSRLTQYF

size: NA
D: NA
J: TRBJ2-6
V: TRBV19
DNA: TGTGCCAGTAGGCAAAGGGGCTCTCTCTCTGGGGCCAACGTCCTGACTTTC
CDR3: CASRQRGSLSGANVLTF

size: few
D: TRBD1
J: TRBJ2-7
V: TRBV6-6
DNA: TGTGCCAGCAGACGACAGGGGGCCCACGAGCAGTACTTC
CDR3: CASRRQGAHEQYF

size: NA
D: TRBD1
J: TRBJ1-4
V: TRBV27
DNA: TGTGCCAGCAGTTTCCGACAGGGAGGTGAAAAACTGTTTTTT
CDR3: CASSFRQGGEKLFF

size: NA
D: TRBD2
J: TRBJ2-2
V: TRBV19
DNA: TGTGCCAGCCGGCAACTAGCGGGAGACGGGGAGCTGTTTTTT
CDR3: CASRQLAGDGELFF

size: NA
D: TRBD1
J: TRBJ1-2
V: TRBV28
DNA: TGTGCCAGCAGTCGAATCGGGACAGGTAATGGTGGCTACACCTTC
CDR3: CASSRIGTGNGGYTF

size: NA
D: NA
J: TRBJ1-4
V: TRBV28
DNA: TGTGCCAGCAGTGAAGCCGGGACACTTTTTAATGAAAAACTGTTTTTT
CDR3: CASSEAGTLFNEKLFF

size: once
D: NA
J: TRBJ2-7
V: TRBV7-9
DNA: TGTGCCAGCAGCTTAGATCTTCTCTACGAGCAGTACTTC
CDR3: CASSLDLLYEQYF

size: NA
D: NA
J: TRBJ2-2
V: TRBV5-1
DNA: TGCGCCAGCAGCTTGGGTTCAGGGGCGCGCACCGGGGAGCTGTTTTTT
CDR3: CASSLGSGARTGELFF

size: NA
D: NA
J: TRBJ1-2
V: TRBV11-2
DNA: TGTGCCAGCAGCTTAAGTGTCGGGGGTCATGGCTACACCTTC
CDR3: CASSLSVGGHGYTF

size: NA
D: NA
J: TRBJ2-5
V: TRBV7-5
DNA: TGTGTCAGAAGCTTTGGGACTAGCGGCTATATCCTCCAAGAGACCCAGTACTTC
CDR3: CVRSFGTSGYILQETQYF

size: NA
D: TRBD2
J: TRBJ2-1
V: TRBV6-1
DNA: TGTGCCAGCAGTCCCCACAGCGGGAGTTACAATGAGCAGTTCTTC
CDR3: CASSPHSGSYNEQFF

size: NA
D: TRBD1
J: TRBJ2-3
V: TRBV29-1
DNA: TGCAGCGTTGTGCAGGGGGTTTCAGATACGCAGTATTTT
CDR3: CSVVQGVSDTQYF

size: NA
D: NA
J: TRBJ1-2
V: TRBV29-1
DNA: TGCAGCGTTGAAGCCCCACCAAGGGGAGGTAACTATGGCTACACCTTC
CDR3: CSVEAPPRGGNYGYTF

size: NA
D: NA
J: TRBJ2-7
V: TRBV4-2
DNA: TGTGCCAGCAGCCAAGGGATTCGACAGGCCCACGAGCAGTACTTC
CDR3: CASSQGIRQAHEQYF

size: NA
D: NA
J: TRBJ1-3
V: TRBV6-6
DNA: TGTGCCAGCAGTTACACTCCGGTTTCTGGAAACACCATATATTTT
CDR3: CASSYTPVSGNTIYF

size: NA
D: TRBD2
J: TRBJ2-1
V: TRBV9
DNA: TGTGCCAGCAGCGGCCGTGGGGTAGCGGGTAAGAATGAGCAGTTCTTC
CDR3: CASSGRGVAGKNEQFF

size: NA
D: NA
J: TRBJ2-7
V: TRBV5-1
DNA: TGCGCCAGCAGCCCCGCGGGATACGAGCAGTACTTC
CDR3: CASSPAGYEQYF

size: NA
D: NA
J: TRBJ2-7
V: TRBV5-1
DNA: TGCGCCAGCAGCTTGGACAGATCCTACGAGCAGTACTTC
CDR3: CASSLDRSYEQYF

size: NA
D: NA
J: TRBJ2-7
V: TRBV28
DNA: TGTGCCAGCGAGCACGAGACAGGCTCCTACGAGCAGTACTTC
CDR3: CASEHETGSYEQYF

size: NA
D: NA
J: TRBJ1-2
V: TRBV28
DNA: TGTGCCAGCAGTTTAGGGGGGGCGCAGGAATCCTTTGGCTACACCTTC
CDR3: CASSLGGAQESFGYTF

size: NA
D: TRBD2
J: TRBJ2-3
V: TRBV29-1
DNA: TGCAGCGTTGAGCGGGGGGGCCGTACAGATACGCAGTATTTT
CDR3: CSVERGGRTDTQYF

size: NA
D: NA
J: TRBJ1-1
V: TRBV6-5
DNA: TGTGCCAGCACCATAGATACGAACACTGAAGCTTTCTTT
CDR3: CASTIDTNTEAFF

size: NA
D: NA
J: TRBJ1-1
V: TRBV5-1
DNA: TGCGCCAGCAGCTTGGTGCCAGGGTTGACTGAAGCTTTCTTT
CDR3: CASSLVPGLTEAFF

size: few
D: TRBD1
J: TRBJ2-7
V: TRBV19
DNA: TGTGCCAGTAGTCCCATAAGGGGGACAGGGAACTACGAGCAGTACTTC
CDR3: CASSPIRGTGNYEQYF

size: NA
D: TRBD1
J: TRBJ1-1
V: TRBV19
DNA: TGTGCCAGTAGTCCCCGTCTGACAGGGCAAGGGACTGAAGCTTTCTTT
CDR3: CASSPRLTGQGTEAFF

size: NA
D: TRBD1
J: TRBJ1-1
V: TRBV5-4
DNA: TGTGCCAGCAGCCCTGACAGGGCAGGAGCTTTCTTT
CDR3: CASSPDRAGAFF

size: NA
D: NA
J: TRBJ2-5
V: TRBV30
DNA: TGTGCCGTGGCCCCCGTTCCGTACCAAGAGACCCAGTACTTC
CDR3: CAVAPVPYQETQYF

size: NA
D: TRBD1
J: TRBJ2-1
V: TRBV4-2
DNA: TGTGCCAGCAGCCAACAACAGGGGGCTGGAAATGAGCAGTTCTTC
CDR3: CASSQQQGAGNEQFF

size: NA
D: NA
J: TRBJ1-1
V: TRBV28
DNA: TGTGCCAGCAGTTTAACGGTGAGCGGGAACACTGAAGCTTTCTTT
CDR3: CASSLTVSGNTEAFF

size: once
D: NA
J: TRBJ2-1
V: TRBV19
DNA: TGTGCCAGTAGTTCCCTTCTCCCCTACGACTACAATGAGCAGTTCTTC
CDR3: CASSSLLPYDYNEQFF

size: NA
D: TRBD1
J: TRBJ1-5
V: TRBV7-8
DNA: TGTGCCAGCAGCCGGACAGGGGTAGGGCAGCCCCAGCATTTT
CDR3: CASSRTGVGQPQHF

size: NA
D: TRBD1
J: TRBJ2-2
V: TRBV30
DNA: TGTGCCTGGGCCTGGGACAGGGTGAACACCGGGGAGCTGTTTTTT
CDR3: CAWAWDRVNTGELFF

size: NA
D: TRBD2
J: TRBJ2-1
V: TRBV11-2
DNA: TGTGCCAGCAGCTTCCCCGGCGGGGGTAGGCAGTTCTTC
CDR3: CASSFPGGGRQFF

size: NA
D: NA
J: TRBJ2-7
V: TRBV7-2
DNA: TGTGCCAGCAGTTTTCCTGCCTACGAGCAGTACTTC
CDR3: CASSFPAYEQYF